This T cell receptor (beta chain) was captured in a study of cytomegalovirus exposure and HLA in healthy donors. General study findings and limits: V- and J-gene trimming in TCR beta was tied to a missense DCLRE1C variant by an analysis performed later. According to reports, the classifier identified cytomegalovirus status with high specificity and sensitivity.

Of note for this clone: Its specificity is not known.

Germline values: CDR1 SGHTA, CDR2 FQGNSA. The CDR3 is made up of 14 amino acids. V lost 5 bases, J lost 9 bases, and 17 bases lay in between. PCR employed 60 Vbeta and 13 Jbeta primers. Method: immunoSEQ multiplex PCR; TCRdb's copy keeps in-frame clones and lacks some. The data show more than 110,000 clones, and the top ten clones hold about 2.5%. As for the donors, each was a healthy bone marrow donor. The chain couples TRBV7-2 to TRBJ2-1; possibly TRBD2 for D (6 bases). The sequenced sample was PBMCs. The receptor was derived from a man aged 40-49 years in good health and CMV-seronegative. Here the CDR3 reads CASSPRRGAGEQFF. The CDR3 DNA follows: TGTGCCAGCAGCCCGAGGCGGGGAGCCGGTGAGCAGTTCTTC.